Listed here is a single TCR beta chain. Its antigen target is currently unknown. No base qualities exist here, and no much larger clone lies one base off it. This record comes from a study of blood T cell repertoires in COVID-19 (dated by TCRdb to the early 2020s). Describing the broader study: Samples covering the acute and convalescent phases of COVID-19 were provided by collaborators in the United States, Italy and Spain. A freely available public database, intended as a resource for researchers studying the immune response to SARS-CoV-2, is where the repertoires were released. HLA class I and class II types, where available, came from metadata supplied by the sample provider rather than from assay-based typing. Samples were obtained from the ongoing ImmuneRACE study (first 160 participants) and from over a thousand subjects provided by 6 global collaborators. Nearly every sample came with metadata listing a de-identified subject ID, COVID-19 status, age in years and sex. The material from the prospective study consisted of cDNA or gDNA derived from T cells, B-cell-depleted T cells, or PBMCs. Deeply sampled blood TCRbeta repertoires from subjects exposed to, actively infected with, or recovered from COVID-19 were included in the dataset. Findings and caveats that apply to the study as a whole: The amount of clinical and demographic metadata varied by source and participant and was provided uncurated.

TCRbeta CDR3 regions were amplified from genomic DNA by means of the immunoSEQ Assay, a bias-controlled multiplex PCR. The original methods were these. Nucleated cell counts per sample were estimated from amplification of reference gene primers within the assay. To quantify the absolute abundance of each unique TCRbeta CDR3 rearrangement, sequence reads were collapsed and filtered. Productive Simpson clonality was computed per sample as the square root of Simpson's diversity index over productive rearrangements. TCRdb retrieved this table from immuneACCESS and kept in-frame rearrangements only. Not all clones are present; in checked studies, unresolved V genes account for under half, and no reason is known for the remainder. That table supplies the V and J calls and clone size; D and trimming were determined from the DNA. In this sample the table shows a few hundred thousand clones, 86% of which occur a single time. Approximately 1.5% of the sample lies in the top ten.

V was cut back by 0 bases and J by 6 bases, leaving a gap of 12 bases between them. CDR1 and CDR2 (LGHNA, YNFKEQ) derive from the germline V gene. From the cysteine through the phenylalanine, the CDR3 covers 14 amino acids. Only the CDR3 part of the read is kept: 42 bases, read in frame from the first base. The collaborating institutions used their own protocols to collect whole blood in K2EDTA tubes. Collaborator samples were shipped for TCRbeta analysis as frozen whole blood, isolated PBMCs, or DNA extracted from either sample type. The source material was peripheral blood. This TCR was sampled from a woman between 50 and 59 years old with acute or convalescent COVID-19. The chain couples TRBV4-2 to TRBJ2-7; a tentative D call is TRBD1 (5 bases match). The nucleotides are TGTGCCAGCAGCCAAGAGAAAGGGGCACTCGAGCAGTACTTC. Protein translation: CASSQEKGALEQYF.